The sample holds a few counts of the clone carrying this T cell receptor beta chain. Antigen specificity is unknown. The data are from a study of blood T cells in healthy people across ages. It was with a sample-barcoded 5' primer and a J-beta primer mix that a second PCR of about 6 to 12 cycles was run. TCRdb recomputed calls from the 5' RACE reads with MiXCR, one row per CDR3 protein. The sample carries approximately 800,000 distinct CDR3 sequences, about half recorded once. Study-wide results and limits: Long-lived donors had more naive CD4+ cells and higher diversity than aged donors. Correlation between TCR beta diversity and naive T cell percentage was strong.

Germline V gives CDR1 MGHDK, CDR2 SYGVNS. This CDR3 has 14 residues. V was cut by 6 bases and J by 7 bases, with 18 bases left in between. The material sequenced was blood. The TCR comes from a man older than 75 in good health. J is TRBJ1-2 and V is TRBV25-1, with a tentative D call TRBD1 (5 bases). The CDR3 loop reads CASSPDGDPTGYTF. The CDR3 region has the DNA TGTGCCAGCAGCCCTGATGGGGACCCAACTGGCTACACCTTC.